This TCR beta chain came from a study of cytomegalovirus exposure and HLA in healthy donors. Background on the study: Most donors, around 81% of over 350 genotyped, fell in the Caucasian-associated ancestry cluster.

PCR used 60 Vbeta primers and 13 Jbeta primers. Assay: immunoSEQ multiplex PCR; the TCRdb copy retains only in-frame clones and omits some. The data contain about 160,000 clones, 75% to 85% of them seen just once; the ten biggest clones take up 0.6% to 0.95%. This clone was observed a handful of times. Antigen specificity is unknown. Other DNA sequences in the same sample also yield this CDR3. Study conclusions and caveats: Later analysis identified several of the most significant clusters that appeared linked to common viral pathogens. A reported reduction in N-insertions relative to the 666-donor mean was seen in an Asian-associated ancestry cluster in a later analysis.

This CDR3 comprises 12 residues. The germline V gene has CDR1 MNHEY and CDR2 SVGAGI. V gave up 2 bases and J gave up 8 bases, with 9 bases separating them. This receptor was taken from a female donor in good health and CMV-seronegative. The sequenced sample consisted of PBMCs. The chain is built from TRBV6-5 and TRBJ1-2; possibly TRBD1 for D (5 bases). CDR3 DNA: TGTGCCAGCAGTTACAGGGGAGGCGGCTACACCTTC. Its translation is CASSYRGGGYTF.